Listed here is a single T cell receptor beta chain. The antigen is not known. This sample is part of a study of T cell responses to AZD1222 COVID-19 vaccine. Only in-frame clones appear in the TCRdb table, and some are missing; sequencing was by immunoSEQ multiplex PCR. The sample consists of 120,000 or so clones, 90% of them appearing once. The germline V gene encodes CDR1 MNHNS and CDR2 SASEGT. The ends were cut back, 2 bases at V and 7 bases at J, with 12 bases in the middle. This CDR3 contains 13 residues. Broader study findings: In a largely white British group with more females than males, clonal diversity was possibly underestimated. Seropositive status at baseline applied to only a handful of AZD1222 recipients. Mapped onto spike, vaccine-associated CD4 TCRs spanned it and were dominant at 160-218 and 743-854.

This TCR was sampled from an adult in good health. Sample: peripheral blood, taken on day 0 of AZD1222 vaccination. The V call is TRBV6-1, the J call TRBJ2-7; D might be TRBD1 (5 bases). DNA of the CDR3: TGTGCCAGCAGTGAACGACAGCTTGGGGAGCAGTACTTC. This sequence encodes CASSERQLGEQYF.